This TCR beta chain was sequenced in a study of cytomegalovirus exposure and HLA in healthy donors. Findings and limits, study-wide: Further analysis was carried out later, and it showed several of the most significant clusters appearing linked to common viral pathogens. A later analysis showed TCR association rates differing by HLA locus, peaking at DRB1 and lowest at HLA-C. CMV serostatus stood as the only immune exposure information on hand. A few CMV-associated chains were confirmed in vitro to be specific for CMV antigens.

Use of 60 Vbeta and 13 Jbeta primers characterized the PCR. Some clones are missing from TCRdb's copy, which holds only in-frame ones; the method was immunoSEQ multiplex PCR. The sample lists over 100,000 clones, roughly three quarters seen once, with 7.7% in the top ten. As concerns this clone: Its target is unknown.

From germline, CDR1 is KGHSH and CDR2 LQKENI. The CDR3 is 13 residues long. Trimming cost V 9 bases and J 3 bases, with 14 bases left between them. The genes are TRBV18 and TRBJ2-5, with D tentatively TRBD2 (6 bases). The sequenced sample was PBMCs. This clonotype was obtained from a woman aged 50 to 65 in good health and CMV-seropositive. CDR3: CASVGREEETQYF. The CDR3 DNA sequence: TGTGCCAGTGTGGGCAGGGAGGAAGAGACCCAGTACTTC.